The rows below give T cell receptor beta chains drawn from one sample of a study of Ad26.COV2.S vaccination and SARS-CoV-2 variants. The protocol was immunoSEQ multiplex PCR, while the TCRdb copy is restricted to in-frame clones and leaves out a portion. The table lists around 370,000 clones, around 92% of them singletons. The sample was peripheral blood, taken after recovery from COVID-19. These receptors all come from a human donor who had recovered from COVID-19. Both conserved end residues are part of each CDR3. A D gene is named only where the DNA matches it firmly. Size is omitted from some rows. Given values are once, few, many or a class for expanded clones.

V	size	J	D	CDR3	DNA
TRBV5-1	once	TRBJ1-1	-	CASSLDGDGTEAFF	TGCGCCAGCAGTCTTGACGGGGACGGCACTGAAGCTTTCTTT
TRBV5-6	-	TRBJ2-1	TRBD1	CASSSDRVEFF	TGTGCCAGCAGCTCGGACAGGGTGGAGTTCTTC
TRBV11-3	-	TRBJ1-1	-	CASSFRVNTEAFF	TGTGCCAGCAGCTTCCGGGTGAACACTGAAGCTTTCTTT
TRBV19	once	TRBJ1-5	TRBD1	CASSSRRQGRNQPQHF	TGTGCCAGTAGTAGCCGGAGACAGGGAAGGAATCAGCCCCAGCATTTT
TRBV27	-	TRBJ1-1	-	CASSFNQDGNTEAFF	TGTGCCAGCAGTTTCAATCAGGACGGGAACACTGAAGCTTTCTTT
TRBV10-3	-	TRBJ2-7	-	CAISEIGYEQYF	TGTGCCATCAGTGAGATAGGTTACGAGCAGTACTTC
TRBV9	-	TRBJ2-3	TRBD2	CASSPPTSGFPYF	TGTGCCAGCAGCCCACCCACTAGCGGGTTCCCGTATTTT
TRBV10-3	-	TRBJ1-2	-	CAISVAGGYYGYTF	TGTGCCATCAGTGTCGCGGGGGGTTACTATGGCTACACCTTC
TRBV2	-	TRBJ2-5	-	CASRWDFPLGETQYF	TGTGCCAGCAGATGGGACTTCCCTTTGGGAGAGACCCAGTACTTC
TRBV9	few	TRBJ2-2	-	CASSPRPRGANTGELFF	TGTGCCAGCAGCCCGAGACCCCGGGGGGCTAACACCGGGGAGCTGTTTTTT
TRBV10-3	-	TRBJ2-1	TRBD2	CAISVMSGDWNEQFF	TGTGCCATCAGTGTAATGAGCGGGGATTGGAATGAGCAGTTCTTC
TRBV7-9	-	TRBJ2-7	-	CASSTDSYEQYF	TGTGCCAGCAGCACGGACAGCTACGAGCAGTACTTC
TRBV27	once	TRBJ1-5	TRBD1	CASSRRYRDRNQPQHF	TGTGCCAGCAGTCGACGTTATCGGGACAGAAATCAGCCCCAGCATTTT
TRBV19	-	TRBJ1-5	-	CASRGTGSNQPQHF	TGTGCCAGTAGGGGTACAGGGAGCAATCAGCCCCAGCATTTT
TRBV5-6	-	TRBJ1-1	-	CASSPPDRPNTEAFF	TGTGCCAGCAGCCCCCCAGACAGGCCGAACACTGAAGCTTTCTTT
TRBV27	-	TRBJ2-7	-	CASSLSQGSHEQYF	TGTGCCAGCAGTTTGTCACAGGGATCCCACGAGCAGTACTTC
TRBV11-3	-	TRBJ2-7	TRBD2	CASSVWTSDEQYF	TGTGCCAGCAGCGTATGGACTAGCGACGAGCAGTACTTC
TRBV19	-	TRBJ1-4	TRBD1	CASTPRVGTVEKLFF	TGTGCCAGTACCCCCCGAGTCGGGACAGTTGAAAAACTGTTTTTT
TRBV4-3	-	TRBJ2-1	TRBD2	CASSQVRGVNNEQFF	TGCGCCAGCAGCCAAGTGCGGGGGGTCAACAATGAGCAGTTCTTC
TRBV6-5	-	TRBJ1-1	-	CASSYSTGPMNTEAFF	TGTGCCAGCAGTTACTCTACAGGGCCCATGAACACTGAAGCTTTCTTT
TRBV29-1	-	TRBJ1-1	-	CSAKRQENTEAFF	TGCAGCGCCAAGAGACAAGAGAACACTGAAGCTTTCTTT
TRBV4-3	-	TRBJ2-7	TRBD1	CASSHGQGYEQYF	TGCGCCAGCAGCCACGGACAGGGATACGAGCAGTACTTC
TRBV4-3	-	TRBJ2-5	-	CASSQEWGYETQYF	TGCGCCAGCAGCCAAGAATGGGGCTACGAGACCCAGTACTTC
TRBV7-9	-	TRBJ1-5	TRBD1	CASSFAPGGKGQPQHF	TGTGCCAGCAGCTTCGCCCCAGGGGGCAAGGGTCAGCCCCAGCATTTT
TRBV2	-	TRBJ2-7	TRBD1	CASSRDRGFPQYF	TGTGCCAGCAGTCGTGACAGGGGATTTCCGCAGTACTTC
TRBV5-6	-	TRBJ1-2	-	CASSLYVNLGGYTF	TGTGCCAGCAGCTTGTATGTCAATTTGGGGGGCTACACCTTC
TRBV4-2	-	TRBJ1-4	TRBD1	CASSLGGTDNEKLFF	TGTGCCAGCAGCCTAGGAGGGACAGATAATGAAAAACTGTTTTTT
TRBV7-2	-	TRBJ1-2	-	CASSLKASQGGGYTF	TGTGCCAGCAGCTTAAAGGCCTCTCAAGGAGGGGGCTACACCTTC
TRBV27	-	TRBJ1-5	TRBD1	CASSLGTGGRPQHF	TGTGCCAGCAGCCTAGGGACAGGGGGCCGGCCCCAGCATTTT
TRBV2	-	TRBJ2-5	TRBD2	CASSDPSGDYQETQYF	TGTGCCAGCAGTGATCCTAGCGGAGACTACCAAGAGACCCAGTACTTC
TRBV19	-	TRBJ2-7	TRBD1	CASSIASQGRWEQYF	TGTGCCAGTAGTATTGCTTCACAGGGGCGCTGGGAGCAGTACTTC
TRBV2	-	TRBJ1-1	TRBD1	CASSEALQGQEGAFF	TGTGCCAGCAGTGAAGCGCTTCAGGGACAGGAAGGAGCTTTCTTT